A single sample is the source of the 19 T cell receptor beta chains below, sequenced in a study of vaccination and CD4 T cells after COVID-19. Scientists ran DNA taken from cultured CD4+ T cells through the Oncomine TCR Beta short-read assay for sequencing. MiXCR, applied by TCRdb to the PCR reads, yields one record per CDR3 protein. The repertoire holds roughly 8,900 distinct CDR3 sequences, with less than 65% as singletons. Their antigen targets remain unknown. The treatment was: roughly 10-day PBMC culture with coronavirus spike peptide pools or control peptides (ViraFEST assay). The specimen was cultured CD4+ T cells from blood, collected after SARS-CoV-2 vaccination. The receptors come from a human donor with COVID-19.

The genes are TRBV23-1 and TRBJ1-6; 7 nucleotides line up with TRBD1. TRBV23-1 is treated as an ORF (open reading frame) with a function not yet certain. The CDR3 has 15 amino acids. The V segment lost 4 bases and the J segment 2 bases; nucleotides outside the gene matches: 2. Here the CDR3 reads CASSPTGPYNSPLHF. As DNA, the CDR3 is TGCGCCAGCAGTCCGACAGGGCCCTATAATTCACCCCTCCACTTT.

This chain's CDR3 is CATSRATGGRMNEQYF. The DNA for the CDR3 is TGTGCCACCAGCAGAGCGACAGGGGGTCGCATGAACGAGCAGTACTTC. The chain is built from TRBV15 and TRBJ2-7; 9 positions match TRBD1. Per germline, CDR1 LNHNV and CDR2 YYDKDF (reference sequence). Trimming removed 1 base from V and 5 bases from J; junction bases left unmatched: 9. This CDR3 is built from 16 residues.

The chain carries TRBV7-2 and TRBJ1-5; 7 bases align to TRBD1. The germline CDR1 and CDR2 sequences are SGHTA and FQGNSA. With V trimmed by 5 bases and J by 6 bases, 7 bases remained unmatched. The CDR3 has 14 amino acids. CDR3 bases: TGTGCCAGCAGCCGTGACAGGGATCGTCAGCCCCAGCATTTT. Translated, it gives CASSRDRDRQPQHF.

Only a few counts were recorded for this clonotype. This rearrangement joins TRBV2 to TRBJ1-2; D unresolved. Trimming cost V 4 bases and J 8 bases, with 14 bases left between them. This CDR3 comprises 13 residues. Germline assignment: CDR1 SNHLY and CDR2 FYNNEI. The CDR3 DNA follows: TGTGCCAGCAGTGGGGGTCAGACCCTGGGCTACACCTTC. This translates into CASSGGQTLGYTF.

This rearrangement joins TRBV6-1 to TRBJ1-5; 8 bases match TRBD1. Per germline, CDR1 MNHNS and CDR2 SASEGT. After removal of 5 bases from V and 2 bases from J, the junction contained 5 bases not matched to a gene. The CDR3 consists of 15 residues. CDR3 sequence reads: CASSRGQGGNQPQHF. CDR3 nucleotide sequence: TGTGCCAGCAGTAGAGGACAGGGTGGCAATCAGCCCCAGCATTTT.

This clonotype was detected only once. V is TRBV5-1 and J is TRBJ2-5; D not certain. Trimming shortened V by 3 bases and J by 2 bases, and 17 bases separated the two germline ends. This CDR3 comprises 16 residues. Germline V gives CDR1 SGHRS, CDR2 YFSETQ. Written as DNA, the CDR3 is TGCGCCAGCAGCTCAGACCCCTCGGGCAAGCAAGAGACCCAGTACTTC. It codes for CASSSDPSGKQETQYF.

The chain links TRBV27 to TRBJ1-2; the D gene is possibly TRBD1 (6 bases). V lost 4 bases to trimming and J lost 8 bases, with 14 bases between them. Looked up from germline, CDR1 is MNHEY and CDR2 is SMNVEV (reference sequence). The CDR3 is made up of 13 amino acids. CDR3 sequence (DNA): TGTGCCAGCAGTTGGGGCACAGGGATCGGCTACACCTTC. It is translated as CASSWGTGIGYTF.

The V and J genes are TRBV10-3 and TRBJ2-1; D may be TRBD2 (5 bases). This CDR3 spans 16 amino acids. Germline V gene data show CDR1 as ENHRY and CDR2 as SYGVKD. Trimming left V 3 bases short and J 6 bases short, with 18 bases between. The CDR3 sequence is CAISDSWVARGNEQFF. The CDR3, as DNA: TGTGCCATCAGTGATTCCTGGGTAGCGAGAGGCAATGAGCAGTTCTTC.

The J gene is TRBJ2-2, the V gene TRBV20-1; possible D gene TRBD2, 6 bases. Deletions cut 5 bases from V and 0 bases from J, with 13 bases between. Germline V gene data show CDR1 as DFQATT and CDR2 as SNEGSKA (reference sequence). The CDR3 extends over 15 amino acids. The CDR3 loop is CSAFQRRANTGELFF. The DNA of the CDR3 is TGCAGTGCTTTCCAGAGGAGGGCGAACACCGGGGAGCTGTTTTTT.

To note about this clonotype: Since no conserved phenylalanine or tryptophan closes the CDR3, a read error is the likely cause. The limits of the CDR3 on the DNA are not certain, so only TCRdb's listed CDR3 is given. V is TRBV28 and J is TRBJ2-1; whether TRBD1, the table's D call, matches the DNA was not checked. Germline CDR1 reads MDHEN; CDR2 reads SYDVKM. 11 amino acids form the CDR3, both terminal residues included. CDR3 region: CASSDDQGVSV.

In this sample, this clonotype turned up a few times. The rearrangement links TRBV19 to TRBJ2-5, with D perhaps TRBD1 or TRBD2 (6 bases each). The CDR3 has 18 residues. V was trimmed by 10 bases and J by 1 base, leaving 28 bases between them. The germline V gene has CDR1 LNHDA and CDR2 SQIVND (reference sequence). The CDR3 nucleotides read TGTGCCACCGCTTTATGGGGGTTCGGGGGCGCATCCCAAGAGACCCAGTACTTC. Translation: CATALWGFGGASQETQYF.

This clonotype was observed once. DNA of the CDR3: TGTGCCAGCAGTGAAGGTGTAATGAGCGGTTCCTACGAGCAGTACTTC. Translating gives CASSEGVMSGSYEQYF. This chain links TRBV28 with TRBJ2-7, with D possibly matching TRBD2 (5 bases). Germline CDR1 and CDR2: MDHEN and SYDVKM. This CDR3 region has 16 residues. V was cut by 5 bases and J by 1 base, with 18 bases left in between. The full variable domain, rest sourced from reference TRBV28 and TRBJ2-7, is DVKVTQSSRYLVKRTGEKVFLECVQDMDHENMFWYRQDPGLGLRLIYFSYDVKMKEKGDIPEGYSVSREKKERFSLILESASTNQTSMYLCASSEGVMSGSYEQYFGPGTRLTVT.

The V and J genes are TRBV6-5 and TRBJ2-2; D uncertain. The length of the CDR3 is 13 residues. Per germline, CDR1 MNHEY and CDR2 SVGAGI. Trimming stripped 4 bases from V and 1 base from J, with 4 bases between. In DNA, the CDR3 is TGTGCCAGCAGTTTAGAGAACACCGGGGAGCTGTTTTTT. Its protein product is CASSLENTGELFF.

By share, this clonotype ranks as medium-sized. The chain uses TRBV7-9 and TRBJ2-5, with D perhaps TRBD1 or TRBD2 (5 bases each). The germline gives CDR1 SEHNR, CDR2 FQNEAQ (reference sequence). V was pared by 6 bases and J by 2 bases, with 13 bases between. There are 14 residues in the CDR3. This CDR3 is CASSPGSGQETQYF. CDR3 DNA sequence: TGTGCCAGCAGTCCAGGGTCGGGGCAAGAGACCCAGTACTTC.

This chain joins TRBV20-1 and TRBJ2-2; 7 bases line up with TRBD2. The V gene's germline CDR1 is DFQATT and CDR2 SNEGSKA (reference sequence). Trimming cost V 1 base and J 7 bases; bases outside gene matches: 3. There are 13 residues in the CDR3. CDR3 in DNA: TGCAGTGCTAGAGTTGGGGGGGTCGGGGAGCTGTTTTTT. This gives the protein CSARVGGVGELFF.

Written as DNA, the CDR3 is TGCAGTGCTCCACTAGCGGGGGAGGCCGGGGAGCTGTTTTTT. Protein product: CSAPLAGEAGELFF. V is TRBV20-1 and J is TRBJ2-2, with 11 bases aligning to TRBD2. The ends lost 5 bases at V and 6 bases at J; junction bases unmatched: 5. Per germline, CDR1 DFQATT and CDR2 SNEGSKA (reference sequence). CDR3 length: 14 residues.

The CDR3, as DNA: TGTGCCAGTGTCAAATGGATGAACACTGAAGCTTTCTTT. This sequence encodes CASVKWMNTEAFF. The chain employs TRBV7-2 and TRBJ1-1; D is undetermined. Germline lookup yields CDR1 SGHTA and CDR2 FQGNSA. Trimming pared 9 bases from V and 0 bases from J, leaving 11 bases between. The CDR3 covers 13 residues.

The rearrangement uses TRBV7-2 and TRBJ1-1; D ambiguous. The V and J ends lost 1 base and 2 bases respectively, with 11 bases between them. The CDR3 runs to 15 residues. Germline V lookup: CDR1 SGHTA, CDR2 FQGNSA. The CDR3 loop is CASSLVKGGNTEAFF. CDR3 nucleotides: TGTGCCAGCAGCTTAGTTAAGGGTGGTAACACTGAAGCTTTCTTT.

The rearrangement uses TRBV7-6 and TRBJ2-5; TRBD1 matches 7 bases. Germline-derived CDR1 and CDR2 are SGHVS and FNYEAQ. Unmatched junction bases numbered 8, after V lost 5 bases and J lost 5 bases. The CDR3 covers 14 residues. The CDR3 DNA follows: TGTGCCAGCAGCCTCCGAGGGGGCGGGGAGACCCAGTACTTC. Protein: CASSLRGGGETQYF.